The TCR beta chain under discussion was sequenced for a study of T cells in Graves' hyperthyroidism and ophthalmopathy. General study points: Before onset, by a median of around six months, the model predicted ophthalmopathy. Most expanded thyroid clonotypes above 0.001 also appeared in blood. Stable hyperthyroidism was separated from ophthalmopathy by a model based on 13 V-J features.

There were TCR beta CDR3 regions amplified from RNA transcripts. TCR CDR3 regions were first amplified by RT-PCR with HTBI primers. TCRdb used MiXCR to reprocess the multiplex PCR reads, holding one entry per CDR3 protein. Altogether hundreds of thousands of distinct CDR3 sequences are present, 15% to 20% being singletons, with the ten largest covering approximately 48%. Fresh peripheral blood, roughly 9.6 ml, was the source of the PBMCs. The CDR3 covers 13 residues. The germline V gene has CDR1 SGHAT and CDR2 FQNNGV. With 4 bases removed from V and 2 bases from J, the gap between germline ends came to 8 bases. This clonotype has a count of ten or more. Its target is not known.

The receptor's source is a man in his forties with Graves' ophthalmopathy. Sequencing was performed on blood. This chain connects TRBV11-2 to TRBJ1-2; possible D gene TRBD1, 6 bases. In DNA form, the CDR3 reads TGTGCCAGCAGCTCTGGGGGCAACTATGGCTACACCTTC. Residues: CASSSGGNYGYTF. The full variable domain, in which reference TRBV11-2 and TRBJ1-2 provide the parts outside the CDR3, is EAGVAQSPRYKIIEKRQSVAFWCNPISGHATLYWYQQILGQGPKLLIQFQNNGVVDDSQLPKDRFSAERLKGVDSTLKIQPAKLEDSAVYLCASSSGGNYGYTFGSGTRLTVV.